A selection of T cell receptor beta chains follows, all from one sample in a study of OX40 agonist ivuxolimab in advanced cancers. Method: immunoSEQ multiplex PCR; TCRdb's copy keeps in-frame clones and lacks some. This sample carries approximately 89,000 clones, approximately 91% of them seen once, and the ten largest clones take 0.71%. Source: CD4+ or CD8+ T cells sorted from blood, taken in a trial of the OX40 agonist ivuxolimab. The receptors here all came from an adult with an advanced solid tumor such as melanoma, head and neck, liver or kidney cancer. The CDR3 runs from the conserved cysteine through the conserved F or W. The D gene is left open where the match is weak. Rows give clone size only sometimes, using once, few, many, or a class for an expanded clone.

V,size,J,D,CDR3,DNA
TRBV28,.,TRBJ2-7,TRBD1,CASSSPGGQGLYEQYF,TGTGCCAGCAGTTCCCCGGGGGGACAGGGGTTATACGAGCAGTACTTC
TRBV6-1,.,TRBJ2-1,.,CASSATPQGEQFF,TGTGCCAGCAGTGCAACTCCCCAGGGTGAGCAGTTCTTC
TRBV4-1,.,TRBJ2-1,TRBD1,CASSQKGAISNEQFF,TGCGCCAGCAGCCAAAAGGGGGCGATTAGCAATGAGCAGTTCTTC
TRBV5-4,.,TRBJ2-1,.,CASTLGGGSSYNEQFF,TGTGCCAGCACCCTGGGAGGGGGGAGTTCCTACAATGAGCAGTTCTTC
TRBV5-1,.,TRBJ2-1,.,CASSRDGGGTNEQFF,TGCGCCAGCAGCCGGGACGGTGGGGGCACCAATGAGCAGTTCTTC
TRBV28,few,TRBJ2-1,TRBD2,CASSTELAVSSYNEQFF,TGTGCCAGCAGTACCGAGCTAGCGGTAAGCTCCTACAATGAGCAGTTCTTC
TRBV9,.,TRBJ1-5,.,CASSVGDEYNQPQHF,TGTGCCAGCAGCGTAGGTGACGAATACAATCAGCCCCAGCATTTT
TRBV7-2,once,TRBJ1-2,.,CASRQYGYTF,TGTGCCAGCAGACAATATGGCTACACCTTC
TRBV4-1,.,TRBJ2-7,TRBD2,CASSQGPLAGTYEQYF,TGCGCCAGCAGCCAAGGGCCCCTAGCGGGGACCTACGAGCAGTACTTC
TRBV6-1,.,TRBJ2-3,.,CAGREPSTDTQYF,TGTGCCGGACGGGAGCCCTCCACAGATACGCAGTATTTT
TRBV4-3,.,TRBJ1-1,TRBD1,CASSQRARGRAEAFF,TGCGCCAGCAGCCAACGGGCCAGGGGGCGGGCTGAAGCTTTCTTT
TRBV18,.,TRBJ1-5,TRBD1,CASSPGTGGDQPQHF,TGTGCCAGCTCACCGGGCACAGGGGGTGATCAGCCCCAGCATTTT
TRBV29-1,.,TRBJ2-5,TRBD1,CSVAQGAETQYF,TGCAGCGTTGCTCAGGGGGCAGAGACCCAGTACTTC
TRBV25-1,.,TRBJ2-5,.,CASSDGQVVQETQYF,TGTGCCAGCAGTGATGGGCAGGTAGTACAAGAGACCCAGTACTTC
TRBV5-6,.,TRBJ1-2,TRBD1,CARSGGTGAIYGYTF,TGTGCCCGCAGCGGGGGGACAGGGGCAATCTATGGCTACACCTTC
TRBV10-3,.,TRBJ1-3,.,CAIRAEPPGNTIYF,TGTGCCATCAGGGCCGAGCCTCCGGGAAACACCATATATTTT
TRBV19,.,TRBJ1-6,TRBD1,CASSARQGSANSPLHF,TGTGCCAGTAGTGCCCGACAGGGATCGGCGAATTCACCCCTCCACTTT
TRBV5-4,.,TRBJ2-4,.,CASSRGGTEKNIQYF,TGTGCCAGCAGCCGCGGCGGGACAGAGAAAAACATTCAGTACTTC
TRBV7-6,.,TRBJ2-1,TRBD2,CASSRGLAGSNEQFF,TGTGCCAGCAGCCGGGGACTAGCGGGGAGCAATGAGCAGTTCTTC
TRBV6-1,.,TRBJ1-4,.,CASSEQQGLDEKLFF,TGTGCCAGCAGCGAGCAACAGGGTCTCGATGAAAAACTGTTTTTT
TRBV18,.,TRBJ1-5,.,CASSRGSNQPQHF,TGTGCCAGCTCGCGGGGTAGCAATCAGCCCCAGCATTTT
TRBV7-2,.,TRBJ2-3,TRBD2,CASSASLAGGRFTDTQYF,TGTGCCAGCAGCGCCAGTCTAGCGGGGGGCCGCTTCACAGATACGCAGTATTTT
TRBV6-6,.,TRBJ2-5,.,CASSPGHYPYQETQYF,TGTGCCAGCAGCCCTGGGCACTATCCGTACCAAGAGACCCAGTACTTC
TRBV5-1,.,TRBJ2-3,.,CASSLSPSFTDTQYF,TGCGCCAGCAGCTTGTCGCCGTCCTTCACAGATACGCAGTATTTT
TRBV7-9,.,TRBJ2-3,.,CASSPNSPGAYF,TGTGCCAGCAGCCCTAACTCCCCCGGAGCGTATTTT
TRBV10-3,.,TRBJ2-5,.,CAIGERAQETQYF,TGTGCCATCGGGGAGCGGGCACAAGAGACCCAGTACTTC
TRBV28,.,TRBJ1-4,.,CASSLDATNEKLFF,TGTGCCAGCAGTTTAGATGCAACTAATGAAAAACTGTTTTTT
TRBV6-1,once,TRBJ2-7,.,CASSEGGSLYEQYF,TGTGCCAGCAGTGAAGGTGGCAGCCTCTACGAGCAGTACTTC
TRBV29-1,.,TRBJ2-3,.,CSLSYGGSTDTQYF,TGCAGCCTATCGTATGGGGGCAGCACAGATACGCAGTATTTT
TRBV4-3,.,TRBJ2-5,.,CASSQFILQQETQYF,TGCGCCAGCAGCCAATTCATTTTACAGCAAGAGACCCAGTACTTC
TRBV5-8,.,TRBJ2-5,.,CASSLRQVQETQYF,TGTGCCAGCAGTTTAAGGCAGGTCCAAGAGACCCAGTACTTC
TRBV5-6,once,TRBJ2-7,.,CASSRDNSYEQYF,TGTGCCAGCAGTCGGGACAACTCCTACGAGCAGTACTTC
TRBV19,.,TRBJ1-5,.,CASGTGIPSQPQHF,TGTGCCAGTGGGACGGGAATCCCTAGTCAGCCCCAGCATTTT
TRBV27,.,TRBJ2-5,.,CASGQAPGHKETQYF,TGTGCCAGCGGTCAAGCTCCGGGACATAAGGAGACCCAGTACTTC
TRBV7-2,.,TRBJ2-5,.,CASSLVLGVETQYF,TGTGCCAGCAGCTTAGTGTTGGGCGTCGAGACCCAGTACTTC
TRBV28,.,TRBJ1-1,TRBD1,CASSLPPTGNAFF,TGTGCCAGCAGCCTTCCTCCGACAGGGAACGCTTTCTTT
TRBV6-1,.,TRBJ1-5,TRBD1,CASSGERTGGQPQHF,TGTGCCAGCAGTGGGGAAAGGACAGGCGGTCAGCCCCAGCATTTT
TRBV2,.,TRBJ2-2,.,CASTTQGYDTGELFF,TGTGCCAGCACTACACAGGGTTACGACACCGGGGAGCTGTTTTTT
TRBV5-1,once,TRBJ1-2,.,CASSLEVGSYGYTF,TGCGCCAGCAGCTTGGAGGTCGGATCATATGGCTACACCTTC
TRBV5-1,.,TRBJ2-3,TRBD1,CASSLQGAGDTQYF,TGCGCCAGCAGCCTACAGGGGGCAGGAGATACGCAGTATTTT
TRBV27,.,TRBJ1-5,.,CASSFDRGQPQHF,TGTGCCAGCAGTTTTGATAGGGGTCAGCCCCAGCATTTT
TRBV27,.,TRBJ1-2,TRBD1,CASSSRAGTGLPVSYGYTF,TGTGCCAGCAGTTCAAGAGCCGGGACAGGCTTACCCGTGAGCTATGGCTACACCTTC
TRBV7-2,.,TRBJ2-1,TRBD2,CASSPWGGKNEQFF,TGTGCCAGCAGCCCATGGGGGGGTAAGAATGAGCAGTTCTTC
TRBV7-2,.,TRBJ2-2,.,CASSQRATGELFF,TGTGCCAGCAGCCAGAGGGCCACCGGGGAGCTGTTTTTT
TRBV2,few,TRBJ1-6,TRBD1,CASSGTGGAGNSPLHF,TGTGCCAGCAGTGGGACAGGGGGCGCGGGTAATTCACCCCTCCACTTT
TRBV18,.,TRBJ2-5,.,CATSPGPLRTQYF,TGTGCCACCTCTCCAGGGCCCCTTAGGACCCAGTACTTC
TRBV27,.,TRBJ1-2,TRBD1,CASSLGGTGNYGYTF,TGTGCCAGCAGTTTGGGGGGGACAGGGAACTATGGCTACACCTTC